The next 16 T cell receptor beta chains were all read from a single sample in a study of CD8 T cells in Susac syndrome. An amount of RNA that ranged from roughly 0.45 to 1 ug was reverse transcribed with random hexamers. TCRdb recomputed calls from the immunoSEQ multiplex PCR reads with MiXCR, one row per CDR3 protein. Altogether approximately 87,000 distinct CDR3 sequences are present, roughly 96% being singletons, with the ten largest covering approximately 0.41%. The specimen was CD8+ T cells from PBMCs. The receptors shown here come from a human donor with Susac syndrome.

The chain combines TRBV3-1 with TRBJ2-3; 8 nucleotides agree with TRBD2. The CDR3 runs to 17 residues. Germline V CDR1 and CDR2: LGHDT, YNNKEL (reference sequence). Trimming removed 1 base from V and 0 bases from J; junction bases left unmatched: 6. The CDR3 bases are TGTGCCAGCAGCCAAGTCGGGGCGGGAGGTAGCACAGATACGCAGTATTTT. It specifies CASSQVGAGGSTDTQYF.

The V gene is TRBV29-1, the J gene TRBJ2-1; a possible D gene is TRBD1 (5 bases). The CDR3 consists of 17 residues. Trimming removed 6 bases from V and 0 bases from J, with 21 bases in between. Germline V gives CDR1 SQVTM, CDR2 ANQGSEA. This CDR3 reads CSVDGDKTDSSYNEQFF. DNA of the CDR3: TGCAGCGTGGACGGTGACAAGACAGATAGCTCCTACAATGAGCAGTTCTTC.

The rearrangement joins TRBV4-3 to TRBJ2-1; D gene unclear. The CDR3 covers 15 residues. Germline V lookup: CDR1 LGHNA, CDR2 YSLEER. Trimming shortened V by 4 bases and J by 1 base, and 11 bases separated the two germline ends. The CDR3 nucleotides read TGCGCCAGCAGCCGCGTTTGGTGGTCCTACAATGAGCAGTTCTTC. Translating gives CASSRVWWSYNEQFF.

The CDR3 sequence: CSAGGGREHGYTF. The CDR3 bases are TGCAGTGCTGGGGGGGGCAGGGAGCATGGCTACACCTTC. J is TRBJ1-2 and V is TRBV20-1; D might be TRBD1 (6 bases). The V end lost 5 bases, the J end lost 6 bases, and 16 bases lay between the germline ends. This CDR3 spans 13 amino acids. Germline CDR1 reads DFQATT; CDR2 reads SNEGSKA (reference sequence).

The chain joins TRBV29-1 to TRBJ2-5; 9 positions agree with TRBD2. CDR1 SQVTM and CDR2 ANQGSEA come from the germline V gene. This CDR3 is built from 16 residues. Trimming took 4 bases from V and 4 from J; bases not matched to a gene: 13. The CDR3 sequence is CSVVGPGLALIETQYF. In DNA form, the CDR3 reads TGCAGCGTTGTAGGCCCGGGACTAGCCTTGATAGAGACCCAGTACTTC.

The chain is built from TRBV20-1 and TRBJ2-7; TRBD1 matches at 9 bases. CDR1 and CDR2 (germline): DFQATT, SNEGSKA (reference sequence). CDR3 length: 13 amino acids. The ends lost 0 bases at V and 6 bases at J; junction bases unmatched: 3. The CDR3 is CSARDGTGLEQYF. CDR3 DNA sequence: TGCAGTGCTAGAGATGGGACAGGGCTCGAGCAGTACTTC.

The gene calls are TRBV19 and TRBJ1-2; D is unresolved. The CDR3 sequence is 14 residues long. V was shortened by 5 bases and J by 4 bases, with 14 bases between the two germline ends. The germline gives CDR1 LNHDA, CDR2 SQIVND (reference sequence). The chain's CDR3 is CASSPPGLAYGYTF. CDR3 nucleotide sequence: TGTGCCAGTAGTCCACCCGGACTGGCCTATGGCTACACCTTC.

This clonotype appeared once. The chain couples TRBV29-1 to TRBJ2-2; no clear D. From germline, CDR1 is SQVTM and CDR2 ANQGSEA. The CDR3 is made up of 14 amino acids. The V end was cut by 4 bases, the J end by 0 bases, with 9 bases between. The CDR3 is CSVVQNANTGELFF. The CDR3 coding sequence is TGCAGCGTTGTACAGAACGCGAACACCGGGGAGCTGTTTTTT.

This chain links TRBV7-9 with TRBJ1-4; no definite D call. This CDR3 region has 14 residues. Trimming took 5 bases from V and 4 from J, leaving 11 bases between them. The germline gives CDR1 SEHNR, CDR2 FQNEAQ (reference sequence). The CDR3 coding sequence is TGTGCCAGCAGCGATGGACGGAATAATGAAAAACTGTTTTTT. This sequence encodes CASSDGRNNEKLFF.

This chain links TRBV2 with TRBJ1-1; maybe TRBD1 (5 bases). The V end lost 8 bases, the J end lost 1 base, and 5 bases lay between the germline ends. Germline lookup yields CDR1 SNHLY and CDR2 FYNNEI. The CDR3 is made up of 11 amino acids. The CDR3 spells CASGGNTEAFF. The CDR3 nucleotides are TGTGCCAGCGGGGGGAACACTGAAGCTTTCTTT.

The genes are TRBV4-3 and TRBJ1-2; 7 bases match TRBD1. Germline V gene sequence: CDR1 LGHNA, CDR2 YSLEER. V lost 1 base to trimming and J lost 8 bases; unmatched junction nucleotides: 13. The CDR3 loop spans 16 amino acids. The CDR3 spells CASSQGGDRVLNGYTF. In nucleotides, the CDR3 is TGCGCCAGCAGCCAAGGGGGAGACAGGGTGTTGAACGGCTACACCTTC.

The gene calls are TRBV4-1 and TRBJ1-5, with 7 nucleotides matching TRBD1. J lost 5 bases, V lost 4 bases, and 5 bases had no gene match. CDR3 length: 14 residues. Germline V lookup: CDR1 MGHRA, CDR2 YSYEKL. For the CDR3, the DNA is TGCGCCAGCAGCCCTGAGGGGGCAGATCAGCCCCAGCATTTT. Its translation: CASSPEGADQPQHF.

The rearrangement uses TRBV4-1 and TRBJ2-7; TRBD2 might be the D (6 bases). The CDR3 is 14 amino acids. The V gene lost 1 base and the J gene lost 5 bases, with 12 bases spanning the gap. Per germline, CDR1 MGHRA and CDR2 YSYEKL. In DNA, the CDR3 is TGCGCCAGCAGCCAAGCGCCGGGGGATGACGAGCAGTACTTC. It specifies CASSQAPGDDEQYF.

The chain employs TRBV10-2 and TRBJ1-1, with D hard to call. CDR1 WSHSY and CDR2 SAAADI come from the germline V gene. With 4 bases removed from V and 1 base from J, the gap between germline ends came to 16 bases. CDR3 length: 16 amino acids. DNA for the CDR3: TGCGCCAGCAGTGCCGGCAGTCTTCATCCGAACACTGAAGCTTTCTTT. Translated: CASSAGSLHPNTEAFF.

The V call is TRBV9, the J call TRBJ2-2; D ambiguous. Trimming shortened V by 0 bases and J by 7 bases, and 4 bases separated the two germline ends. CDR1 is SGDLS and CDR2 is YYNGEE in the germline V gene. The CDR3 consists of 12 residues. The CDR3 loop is CASSVVNGELFF. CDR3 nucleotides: TGTGCCAGCAGCGTAGTCAACGGGGAGCTGTTTTTT.

CDR3: CASSQELVKETQYF. For the CDR3, the DNA is TGTGCCAGCAGCCAAGAGTTGGTAAAGGAGACCCAGTACTTC. This rearrangement joins TRBV3-1 to TRBJ2-5, with D uncertain. This CDR3 contains 14 residues. CDR1 LGHDT and CDR2 YNNKEL come from the germline V gene (reference sequence). Trimming took off 0 bases at V and 5 bases at J, with 10 bases between the two ends.